A selection of T cell receptor beta chains follows, all from one sample in a study of blood T cells in healthy people across ages. TCRdb redid the calling of the 5' RACE reads with MiXCR, one entry per CDR3 protein. This table holds approximately 700,000 distinct CDR3 sequences, approximately 30% found once. Sequencing used blood. All receptors derive from a woman aged 80 or older in good health. The CDR3 runs from the conserved cysteine through the conserved F or W. D genes are given only for firm matches. A row's size may be missing; if present it is once, few, many or a size class.

V	J	D	length	size	CDR3	DNA
TRBV4-1	TRBJ1-5	TRBD1	20	few	CASSQAIPGQGPRGNQPQHF	TGCGCCAGCAGCCAAGCTATCCCGGGACAGGGGCCGCGAGGCAATCAGCCCCAGCATTTT
TRBV15	TRBJ2-7	.	14	.	CATSVGGGKNIWYF	TGTGCCACCAGTGTCGGCGGAGGCAAAAACATTTGGTACTTC
TRBV7-2	TRBJ2-1	TRBD2	15	many	CASSLSGANFNEQFF	TGTGCCAGCAGCCTTAGCGGGGCGAACTTCAATGAGCAGTTCTTC
TRBV20-1	TRBJ2-7	.	15	.	CSARGGNSRDYEQYF	TGCAGTGCTAGAGGGGGTAACTCGAGGGACTACGAGCAGTACTTC
TRBV7-9	TRBJ2-7	.	12	.	CASSPGPDGQYF	TGTGCCAGCAGCCCAGGCCCCGACGGGCAGTACTTC
TRBV6-6	TRBJ2-1	TRBD2	15	many	CASSPTTSAYNEQFF	TGTGCCAGCAGTCCTACGACTAGCGCCTACAATGAGCAGTTCTTC
TRBV4-2	TRBJ1-2	TRBD1	17	.	CAGSRVRQGLNGFGYTF	TGTGCCGGCAGCCGAGTTCGACAGGGCCTGAATGGGTTTGGCTACACCTTC
TRBV5-1	TRBJ1-1	.	14	.	CASSISTANTEAFF	TGCGCCAGCAGTATTTCGACAGCAAACACTGAAGCTTTCTTT
TRBV6-2/TRBV6-3	TRBJ2-6	TRBD1	18	many	CASSYGNRGFSGANVLTF	TGTGCCAGCAGTTACGGGAACAGGGGGTTCTCTGGGGCCAACGTCCTGACTTTC
TRBV6-5	TRBJ2-7	.	14	many	CASSRQVYSYEQYF	TGTGCCAGCTCAAGGCAGGTATACTCCTACGAGCAGTACTTC
TRBV11-1	TRBJ2-1	.	15	few	CASSSAGEWHNEQFF	TGTGCCAGCAGCTCAGCAGGGGAATGGCACAATGAGCAGTTCTTC
TRBV7-2	TRBJ2-5	.	15	many	CASSLVSRGGETQYF	TGTGCCAGCAGCTTAGTATCGCGGGGAGGAGAGACCCAGTACTTC
TRBV3-1	TRBJ2-5	TRBD2	13	many	CASTRTSGETQYF	TGTGCCAGCACCCGGACTAGCGGTGAGACCCAGTACTTC
TRBV7-2	TRBJ2-7	.	16	.	CASSLARGGATYEQYF	TGTGCCAGCAGCTTAGCGCGTGGGGGGGCCACCTACGAGCAGTACTTC
TRBV12-3/TRBV12-4	TRBJ1-4	.	13	once	CASSFRQNEKRFF	TGTGCCAGCAGTTTTCGACAGAATGAAAAACGGTTTTTT
TRBV5-1	TRBJ1-1	.	14	many	CASSLGGVNTEAFF	TGCGCCAGCAGCTTGGGGGGCGTAAATACTGAAGCTTTCTTT
TRBV13	TRBJ1-1	.	13	few	CASSFKQGNKAFF	TGTGCCAGCAGCTTTAAACAGGGAAATAAAGCTTTCTTT
TRBV6-1	TRBJ2-5	.	13	.	CASSEQGPETQYF	TGTGCCAGCAGTGAGCAGGGGCCAGAGACCCAGTACTTC
TRBV7-9	TRBJ2-1	TRBD1	16	few	CASRAGTGLSYNEQFF	TGTGCCAGCAGGGCAGGGACAGGGCTTTCCTACAATGAGCAGTTCTTC
TRBV27	TRBJ2-7	.	17	many	CASSSGKVNSPGYEQYF	TGTGCCAGCAGCTCCGGCAAGGTTAATTCTCCTGGCTACGAGCAGTACTTC
TRBV20-1	TRBJ2-3	TRBD1	15	many	CSAADGTVSTDTQYF	TGCAGTGCTGCCGACGGGACAGTATCGACAGATACGCAGTATTTT
TRBV6-1	TRBJ2-1	.	13	many	CASSEQWGNEQFF	TGTGCCAGCAGTGAGCAGTGGGGAAATGAGCAGTTCTTC
TRBV20-1	TRBJ2-3	TRBD1	14	.	CSAVRAQGTGTQYF	TGCAGTGCTGTCCGGGCCCAAGGGACAGGTACGCAGTATTTT
TRBV24-1	TRBJ1-5	TRBD1	14	.	CATGGQGGNQPQHF	TGTGCCACCGGGGGACAGGGTGGCAATCAGCCCCAGCATTTT